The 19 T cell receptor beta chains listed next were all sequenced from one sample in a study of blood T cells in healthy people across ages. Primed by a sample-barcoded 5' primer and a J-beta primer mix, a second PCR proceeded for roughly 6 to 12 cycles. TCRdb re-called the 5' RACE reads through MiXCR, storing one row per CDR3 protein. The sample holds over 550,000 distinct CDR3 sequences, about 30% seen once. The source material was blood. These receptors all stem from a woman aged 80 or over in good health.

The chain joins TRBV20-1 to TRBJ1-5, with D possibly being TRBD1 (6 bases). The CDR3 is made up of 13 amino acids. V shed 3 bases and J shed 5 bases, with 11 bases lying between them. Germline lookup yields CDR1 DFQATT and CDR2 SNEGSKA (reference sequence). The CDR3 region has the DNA TGCAGTGCTAGTTCAGGGGTGGATCAGCCCCAGCATTTT. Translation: CSASSGVDQPQHF.

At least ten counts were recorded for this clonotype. CDR3 region: CSAKEPGYSYEQYF. For the CDR3, the DNA is TGCAGTGCCAAGGAGCCGGGCTACTCCTACGAGCAGTACTTC. V is TRBV20-1 and J is TRBJ2-7; D remains ambiguous. CDR1 DFQATT and CDR2 SNEGSKA come from the germline V gene (reference sequence). Trimming took off 6 bases at V and 0 bases at J, with 15 bases between the two ends. This CDR3 has 14 residues.

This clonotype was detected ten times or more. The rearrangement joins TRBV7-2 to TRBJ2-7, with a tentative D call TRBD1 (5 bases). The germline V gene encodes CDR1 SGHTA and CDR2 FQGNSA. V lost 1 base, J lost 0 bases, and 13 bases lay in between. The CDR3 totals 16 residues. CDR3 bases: TGTGCCAGCAGCTTAGGGGCGGACATGAGCTCCTACGAGCAGTACTTC. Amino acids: CASSLGADMSSYEQYF.

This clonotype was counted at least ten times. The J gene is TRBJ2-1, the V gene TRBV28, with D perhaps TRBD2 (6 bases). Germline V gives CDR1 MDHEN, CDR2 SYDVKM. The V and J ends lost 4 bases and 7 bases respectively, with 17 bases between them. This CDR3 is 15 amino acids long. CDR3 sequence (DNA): TGTGCCAGCAGTTCCCCGTTAAAGGGGAGGAATGAGCAGTTCTTC. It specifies CASSSPLKGRNEQFF.

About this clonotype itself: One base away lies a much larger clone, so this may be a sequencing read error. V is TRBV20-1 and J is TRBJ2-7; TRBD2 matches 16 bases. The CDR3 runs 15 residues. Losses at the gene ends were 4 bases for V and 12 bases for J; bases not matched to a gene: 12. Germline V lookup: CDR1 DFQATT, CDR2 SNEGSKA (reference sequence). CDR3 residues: CSATTGTSGGAGWYF. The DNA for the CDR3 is TGCAGTGCTACAACCGGGACTAGCGGGGGGGCCGGATGGTACTTC.

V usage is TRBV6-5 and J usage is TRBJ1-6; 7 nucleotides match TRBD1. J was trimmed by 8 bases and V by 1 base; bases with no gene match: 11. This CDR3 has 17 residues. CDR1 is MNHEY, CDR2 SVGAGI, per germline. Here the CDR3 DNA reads TGTGCCAGCAGTTACTTTCAACAGGGGCAGGGATATTCACCCCTCCACTTT. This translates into CASSYFQQGQGYSPLHF.

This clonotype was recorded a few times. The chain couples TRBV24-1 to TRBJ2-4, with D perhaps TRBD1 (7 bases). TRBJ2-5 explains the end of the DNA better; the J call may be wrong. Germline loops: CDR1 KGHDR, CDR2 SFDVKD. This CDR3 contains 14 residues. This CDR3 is CATSDAGQKGTQYF. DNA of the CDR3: TGTGCCACCAGTGACGCGGGACAGAAAGGGACCCAGTACTTC.

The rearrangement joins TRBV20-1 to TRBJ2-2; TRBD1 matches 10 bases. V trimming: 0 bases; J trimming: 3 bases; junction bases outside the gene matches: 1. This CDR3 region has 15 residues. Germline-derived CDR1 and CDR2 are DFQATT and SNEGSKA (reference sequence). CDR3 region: CSARDGTGDTGELFF. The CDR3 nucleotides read TGCAGTGCTAGAGATGGGACAGGGGACACCGGGGAGCTGTTTTTT.

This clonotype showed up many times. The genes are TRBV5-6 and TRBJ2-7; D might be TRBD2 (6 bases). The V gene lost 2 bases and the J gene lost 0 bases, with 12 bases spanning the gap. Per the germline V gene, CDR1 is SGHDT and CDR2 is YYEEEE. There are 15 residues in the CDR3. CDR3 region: CASSLLPGGSYEQYF. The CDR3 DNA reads TGTGCCAGCAGCTTATTACCCGGGGGCTCCTACGAGCAGTACTTC.

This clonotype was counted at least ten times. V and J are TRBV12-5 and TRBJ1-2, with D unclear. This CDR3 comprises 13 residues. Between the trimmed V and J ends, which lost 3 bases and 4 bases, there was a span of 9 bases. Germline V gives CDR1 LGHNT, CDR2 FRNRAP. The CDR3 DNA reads TGTGCTAGTGGTTTCCGGAATGGCTATGGCTACACCTTC. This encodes CASGFRNGYGYTF.

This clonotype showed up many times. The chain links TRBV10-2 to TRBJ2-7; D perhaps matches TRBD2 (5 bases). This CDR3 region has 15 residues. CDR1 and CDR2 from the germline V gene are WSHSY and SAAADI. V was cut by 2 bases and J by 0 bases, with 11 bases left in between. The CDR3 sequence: CASSEGWESSYEQYF. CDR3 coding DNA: TGCGCCAGCAGTGAGGGTTGGGAGAGCTCCTACGAGCAGTACTTC.

CDR3 region: CASSLADDPQFF. The CDR3 DNA sequence: TGTGCCAGCAGCTTGGCCGACGACCCGCAGTTCTTC. The chain uses TRBV5-5 and TRBJ2-1; D unresolved. The CDR3 consists of 12 residues. V lost 0 bases, J lost 12 bases, and 10 bases lay in between. Germline assignment: CDR1 SGHKS and CDR2 YYEKEE (reference sequence).

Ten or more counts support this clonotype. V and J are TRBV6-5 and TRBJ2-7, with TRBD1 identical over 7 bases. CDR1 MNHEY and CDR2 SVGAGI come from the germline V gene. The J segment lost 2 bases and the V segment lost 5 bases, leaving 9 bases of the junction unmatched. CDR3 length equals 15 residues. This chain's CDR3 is CASSRTRQGPYEQYF. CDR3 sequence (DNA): TGTGCCAGCAGTCGAACTCGACAGGGTCCCTACGAGCAGTACTTC.

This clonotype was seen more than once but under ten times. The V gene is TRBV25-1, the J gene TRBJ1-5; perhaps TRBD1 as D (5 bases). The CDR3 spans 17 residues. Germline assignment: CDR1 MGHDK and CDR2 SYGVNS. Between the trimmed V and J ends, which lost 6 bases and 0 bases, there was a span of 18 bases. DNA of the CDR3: TGTGCCAGCAGGACCGGCGGGGCAGTCTATAGCAATCAGCCCCAGCATTTT. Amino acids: CASRTGGAVYSNQPQHF. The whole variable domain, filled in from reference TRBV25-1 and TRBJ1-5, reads EADIYQTPRYLVIGTGKKITLECSQTMGHDKMYWYQQDPGMELHLIHYSYGVNSTEKGDLSSESTVSRIRTEHFPLTLESARPSHTSQYLCASRTGGAVYSNQPQHFGDGTRLSIL.

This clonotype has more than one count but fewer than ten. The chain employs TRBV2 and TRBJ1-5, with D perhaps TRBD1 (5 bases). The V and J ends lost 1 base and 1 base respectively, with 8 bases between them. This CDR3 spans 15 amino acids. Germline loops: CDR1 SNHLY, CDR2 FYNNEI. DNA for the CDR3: TGTGCCAGCAGTGAAGAGGGGAGGAGCAATCAGCCCCAGCATTTT. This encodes CASSEEGRSNQPQHF.

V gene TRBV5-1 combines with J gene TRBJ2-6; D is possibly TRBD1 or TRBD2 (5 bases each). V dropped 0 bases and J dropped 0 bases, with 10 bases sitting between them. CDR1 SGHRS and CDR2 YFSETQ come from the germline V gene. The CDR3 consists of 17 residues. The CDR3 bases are TGCGCCAGCAGCTTGGGGGGACGGACCTCTGGGGCCAACGTCCTGACTTTC. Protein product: CASSLGGRTSGANVLTF.

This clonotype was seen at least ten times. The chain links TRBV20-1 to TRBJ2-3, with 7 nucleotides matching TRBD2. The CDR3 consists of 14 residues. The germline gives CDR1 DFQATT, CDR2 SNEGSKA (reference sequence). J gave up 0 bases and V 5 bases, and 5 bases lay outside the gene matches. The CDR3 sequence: CSAEGRGSTDTQYF. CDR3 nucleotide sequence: TGCAGTGCTGAGGGGCGGGGGAGCACAGATACGCAGTATTTT.

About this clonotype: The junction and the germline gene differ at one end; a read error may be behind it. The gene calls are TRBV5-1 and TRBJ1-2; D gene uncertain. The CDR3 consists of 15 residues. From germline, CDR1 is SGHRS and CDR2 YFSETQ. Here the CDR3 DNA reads TGCGCCAGCAACTTGGCCTTAAGGAGGGATGATGGCTACACCTTC. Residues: CASNLALRRDDGYTF.

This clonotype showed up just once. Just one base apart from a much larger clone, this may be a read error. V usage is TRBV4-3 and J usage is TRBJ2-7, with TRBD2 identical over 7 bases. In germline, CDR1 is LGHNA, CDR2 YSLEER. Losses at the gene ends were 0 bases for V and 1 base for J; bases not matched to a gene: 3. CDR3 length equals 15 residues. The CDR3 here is CASSQEGGESYEQYF. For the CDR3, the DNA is TGCGCCAGCAGCCAAGAGGGAGGGGAATCCTACGAGCAGTACTTC.